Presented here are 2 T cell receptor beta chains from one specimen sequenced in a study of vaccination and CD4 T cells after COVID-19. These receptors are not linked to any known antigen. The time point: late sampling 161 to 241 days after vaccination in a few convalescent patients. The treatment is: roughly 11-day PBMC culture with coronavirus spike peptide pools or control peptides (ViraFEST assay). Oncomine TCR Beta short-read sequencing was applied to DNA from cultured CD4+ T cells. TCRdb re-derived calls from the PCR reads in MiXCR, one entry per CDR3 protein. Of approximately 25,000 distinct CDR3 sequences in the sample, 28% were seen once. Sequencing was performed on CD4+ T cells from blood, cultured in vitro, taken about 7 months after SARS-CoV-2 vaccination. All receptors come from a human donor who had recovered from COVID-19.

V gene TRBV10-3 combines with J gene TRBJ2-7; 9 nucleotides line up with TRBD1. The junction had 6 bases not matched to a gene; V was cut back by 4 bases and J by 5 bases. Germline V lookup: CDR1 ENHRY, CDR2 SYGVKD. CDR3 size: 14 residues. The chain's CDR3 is CAISVGQGRDEQYF. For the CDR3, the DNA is TGTGCCATCAGTGTGGGACAGGGTAGGGACGAGCAGTACTTC.

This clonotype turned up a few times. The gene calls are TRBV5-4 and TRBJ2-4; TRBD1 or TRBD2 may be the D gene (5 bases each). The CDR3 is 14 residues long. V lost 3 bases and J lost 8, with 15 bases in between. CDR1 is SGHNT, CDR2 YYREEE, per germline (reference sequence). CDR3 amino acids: CASSSTSQGHIQYF. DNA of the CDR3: TGTGCCAGCAGCTCAACTAGTCAGGGACACATTCAGTACTTC.